Presented here are 26 T cell receptor beta chains from one specimen sequenced in a study of PD-1 and CTLA-4 blockade in melanoma (dated by TCRdb to 2020 to 2022). Libraries came from the immunoSEQ multiplex PCR assay. TCRdb took this table from immuneACCESS and kept in-frame rearrangements with V and J called. Such tables lack part of the clones; where checked against another copy, unresolved V genes explain under half of the gap, and the rest is unexplained. A total of 34,000 or so clones appear in this sample, about 88% of them only once. The leading ten clones occupy 5% to 8% of the sample. Sequences were derived from CD8+ T cells from peripheral blood, sampled from a patient given anti-PD-1 treatment. These receptors were taken from a human donor with melanoma.

The rearrangement uses TRBV21-1 and TRBJ1-1. TRBV21-1 is assigned pseudogene status. This CDR3 has 16 residues. CDR3 protein: CASSREEARPNTEAFF. In DNA, the CDR3 is TGTGCCAGCAGTCGCGAAGAGGCCCGGCCGAACACTGAAGCTTTCTTT.

J is TRBJ1-1 and V is TRBV9; no clear D. The CDR3 consists of 13 residues. Trimming left V 0 bases short and J 4 bases short, with 7 bases between. Germline CDR1 is SGDLS and CDR2 is YYNGEE. CDR3 sequence (DNA): TGTGCCAGCAGCGTAGTGGATGGCACTGAAGCTTTCTTT. Protein product: CASSVVDGTEAFF.

This chain connects TRBV5-1 to TRBJ1-2, with 11 bases matching TRBD1. From germline, CDR1 is SGHRS and CDR2 YFSETQ. V was pared by 4 bases and J by 4 bases, with 6 bases of the junction left unmatched. The CDR3 extends over 15 amino acids. The CDR3 reads CASSPSGTGGYGYTF. The DNA of the CDR3 is TGCGCCAGCAGCCCTTCCGGGACAGGGGGCTATGGCTACACCTTC.

This clone was observed a single time. The rearrangement uses TRBV9 and TRBJ2-1; perhaps TRBD2 as D (6 bases). Germline values: CDR1 SGDLS, CDR2 YYNGEE. The ends were cut back, 0 bases at V and 8 bases at J, with 15 bases in the middle. The CDR3 is made up of 15 amino acids. CDR3 coding DNA: TGTGCCAGCAGCGTAGAAACTAGCTATTGGTATGAGCAGTTCTTC. It translates to CASSVETSYWYEQFF.

V is TRBV19 and J is TRBJ2-1; D call uncertain. The V gene's germline CDR1 is LNHDA and CDR2 SQIVND (reference sequence). With 0 bases removed from V and 0 bases from J, the gap between germline ends came to 6 bases. The CDR3 totals 15 residues. The CDR3 sequence is CASSIDPNSYNEQFF. The CDR3 DNA follows: TGTGCCAGTAGTATAGACCCCAACTCCTACAATGAGCAGTTCTTC.

In its sample, this clone was seen a few times. The rearrangement links TRBV13 to TRBJ2-7, with 11 bases matching TRBD2. The CDR3 totals 14 residues. Germline V gene data show CDR1 as PRHDT and CDR2 as FYEKMQ (reference sequence). Unmatched junction bases numbered 4, after V lost 4 bases and J lost 5 bases. Written as DNA, the CDR3 is TGTGCCAGCAGCTCTGGACTAGCGGGTCACGAGCAGTACTTC. Amino acid sequence: CASSSGLAGHEQYF.

This rearrangement joins TRBV19 to TRBJ2-2; 9 nucleotides match TRBD2. CDR3 length: 19 residues. Germline assignment: CDR1 LNHDA and CDR2 SQIVND (reference sequence). J was trimmed by 1 base and V by 5 bases; bases with no gene match: 14. DNA of the CDR3: TGTGCCAGTAGTCCCAAGCGGGGGGCCCCCTCTCTGAACACCGGGGAGCTGTTTTTT. It is translated as CASSPKRGAPSLNTGELFF.

The V gene is TRBV6-5, the J gene TRBJ2-1, with unresolved D. Between the trimmed V and J ends, which lost 0 bases and 10 bases, there was a span of 19 bases. The CDR3 spans 16 residues. Germline V lookup: CDR1 MNHEY, CDR2 SVGAGI. The CDR3 is CASSYSSGSTSREQFF. CDR3 sequence (DNA): TGTGCCAGCAGTTACTCCTCTGGTAGCACCTCCCGAGAGCAGTTCTTC.

The chain carries TRBV6-2 or TRBV6-3 and TRBJ1-5; maybe TRBD1 (5 bases). The CDR3 spans 15 residues. Per the germline V gene, CDR1 is MNHEY and CDR2 is SVGEGT. Trimming removed 7 bases at V and 4 bases at J, with 17 bases between. For the CDR3, the DNA is TGTGCCAGCACCCCACGGGGGATTTATAATCAGCCCCAGCATTTT. This codes for CASTPRGIYNQPQHF.

The gene calls are TRBV5-4 and TRBJ1-1; 8 nucleotides match TRBD1. With V trimmed by 0 bases and J by 0 bases, 7 bases remained unmatched. The germline CDR1 and CDR2 sequences are SGHNT and YYREEE (reference sequence). CDR3 length: 17 amino acids. The CDR3 here is CASSLGATGAMNTEAFF. The CDR3 nucleotides are TGTGCCAGCAGCTTGGGCGCGACAGGGGCCATGAACACTGAAGCTTTCTTT.

The chain employs TRBV5-4 and TRBJ2-3; 9 positions match TRBD2. The CDR3 extends over 16 amino acids. The V gene's germline CDR1 is SGHNT and CDR2 YYREEE (reference sequence). V gave up 4 bases and J gave up 6 bases; unmatched junction bases: 12. CDR3 loop: CASSAPGGLASDTQYF. The CDR3 DNA reads as TGTGCCAGCAGCGCTCCGGGGGGACTAGCATCCGATACGCAGTATTTT. The full variable domain, its missing parts supplied by reference TRBV5-4 and TRBJ2-3, is ETGVTQSPTHLIKTRGQQVTLRCSSQSGHNTVSWYQQALGQGPQFIFQYYREEENGRGNFPPRFSGLQFPNYSSELNVNALELDDSALYLCASSAPGGLASDTQYFGPGTRLTVL.

The V call is TRBV28, the J call TRBJ2-5, with 8 bases identical to TRBD1. V lost 10 bases to trimming and J lost 0 bases; unmatched junction nucleotides: 4. Germline values: CDR1 MDHEN, CDR2 SYDVKM. The length of the CDR3 is 13 residues. The chain's CDR3 is CATSQGDQETQYF. The CDR3 DNA reads as TGTGCCACCTCACAGGGGGACCAAGAGACCCAGTACTTC.

The chain combines TRBV5-1 with TRBJ1-1; the D gene is possibly TRBD1 (5 bases). The CDR3 runs to 14 residues. Trimming cost V 2 bases and J 1 base, with 9 bases left between them. The germline CDR1 and CDR2 sequences are SGHRS and YFSETQ. DNA of the CDR3: TGCGCCAGCAGCTTATATCAGGGGAACACTGAAGCTTTCTTT. Translating it yields CASSLYQGNTEAFF.

This chain joins TRBV25-1 and TRBJ1-1; D may be TRBD1 (5 bases). The ends were cut back, 3 bases at V and 5 bases at J, with 19 bases in the middle. There are 16 residues in the CDR3. Germline V gene sequence: CDR1 MGHDK, CDR2 SYGVNS. The CDR3 loop reads CASSDHDLGGMTEAFF. DNA for the CDR3: TGTGCCAGCAGTGACCACGACTTGGGGGGGATGACTGAAGCTTTCTTT.

The V call is TRBV24-1, the J call TRBJ2-3; D is uncertain. CDR3 length: 13 residues. Germline V lookup: CDR1 KGHDR, CDR2 SFDVKD. V was trimmed by 4 bases and J by 5 bases, leaving 9 bases between them. CDR3 in amino acids: CATSELTRDTQYF. The CDR3 DNA is TGTGCCACCAGTGAGCTCACCAGAGATACGCAGTATTTT.

The V and J genes are TRBV6-5 and TRBJ2-3, with D maybe TRBD2 (6 bases). This CDR3 is 14 amino acids long. Trimming stripped 7 bases from V and 10 bases from J, with 21 bases between. Germline CDR1 MNHEY, CDR2 SVGAGI. CDR3 in DNA: TGTGCCAGCACGCGGGAACCTTCGGGGGAGGCGCAGTATTTT. Its protein is CASTREPSGEAQYF.

V is TRBV27 and J is TRBJ1-2; 11 positions match TRBD1. The CDR3 is 14 residues long. The germline gives CDR1 MNHEY, CDR2 SMNVEV (reference sequence). The ends lost 6 bases at V and 8 bases at J; junction bases unmatched: 8. The CDR3 loop reads CASSGQGATYGYTF. The CDR3 region has the DNA TGTGCCAGCAGCGGACAGGGGGCGACTTACGGCTACACCTTC.

The V and J genes are TRBV27 and TRBJ1-2; D remains ambiguous. Trimming took off 0 bases at V and 2 bases at J, with 4 bases between the two ends. The CDR3 is 13 amino acids. Per germline, CDR1 MNHEY and CDR2 SMNVEV (reference sequence). The CDR3 DNA reads TGTGCCAGCAGTTTATCCGAGAACTATGGCTACACCTTC. Its translation: CASSLSENYGYTF.

This clone occurred once. This chain uses TRBV7-8 with TRBJ1-5, with 8 positions matching TRBD1. The V gene's germline CDR1 is SGHVS and CDR2 FQNEAQ. V was clipped by 4 bases and J by 9 bases; unmatched bases: 8. This CDR3 has 14 amino acids. CDR3 amino acids: CASSSLTGDGPQHF. Written as DNA, the CDR3 is TGTGCCAGCAGCTCCCTGACAGGGGATGGGCCCCAGCATTTT.

V gene TRBV6-6 combines with J gene TRBJ2-3; D perhaps matches TRBD2 (5 bases). This CDR3 has 13 amino acids. V lost 5 bases to trimming and J lost 4 bases, with 10 bases between them. Germline CDR1 reads MNHNY; CDR2 reads SVGAGI (reference sequence). CDR3 nucleotides: TGTGCCAGCAGTAGAGGGTTGGCAGATACGCAGTATTTT. Amino acid sequence: CASSRGLADTQYF.

The chain carries TRBV9 and TRBJ2-7; D not certain. The CDR3 is made up of 15 amino acids. V lost 4 bases and J lost 0, with 14 bases in between. Germline lookup yields CDR1 SGDLS and CDR2 YYNGEE. The CDR3 region has the DNA TGTGCCAGCAGCCTAGGACGGCCATACTCCTACGAGCAGTACTTC. Protein sequence: CASSLGRPYSYEQYF. Together with reference TRBV9 and TRBJ2-7, the CDR3 gives the full variable domain: DSGVTQTPKHLITATGQRVTLRCSPRSGDLSVYWYQQSLDQGLQFLIQYYNGEERAKGNILERFSAQQFPDLHSELNLSSLELGDSALYFCASSLGRPYSYEQYFGPGTRLTVT.

J is TRBJ1-2 and V is TRBV6-2 or TRBV6-3; TRBD1 is a possible D gene (6 bases). The CDR3 covers 16 residues. V dropped 0 bases and J dropped 3 bases, with 14 bases sitting between them. Germline lookup yields CDR1 MNHEY and CDR2 SVGEGT. CDR3 amino acids: CASSYSISAGDYGYTF. CDR3 nucleotides: TGTGCCAGCAGTTACTCGATATCGGCAGGGGACTATGGCTACACCTTC.

V is TRBV27 and J is TRBJ2-7, with D hard to call. The germline V gene has CDR1 MNHEY and CDR2 SMNVEV (reference sequence). The CDR3 is 11 residues long. V was pared by 8 bases and J by 2 bases, with 7 bases between. CDR3 region: CASGRPYEQYF. The CDR3 DNA is TGTGCCAGCGGTCGCCCCTACGAGCAGTACTTC.

This clone was counted once. This sequence joins TRBV4-1 and TRBJ2-1; TRBD1 matches at 9 bases. The CDR3 consists of 14 residues. V was pared by 1 base and J by 9 bases, with 4 bases of the junction left unmatched. CDR1 MGHRA and CDR2 YSYEKL come from the germline V gene. In nucleotides, the CDR3 is TGCGCCAGCAGCCAAGGAGGACAGGGGATTGAGCAGTTCTTC. Its protein product is CASSQGGQGIEQFF.

The chain joins TRBV27 to TRBJ2-1, with D possibly matching TRBD2 (8 bases). CDR1 is MNHEY, CDR2 SMNVEV, per germline (reference sequence). Trimming took 6 bases from V and 0 from J, leaving 18 bases between them. The length of the CDR3 is 17 residues. For the CDR3, the DNA is TGTGCCAGCAGGATAGGGGGCCTAGCGGGCTCCTACAATGAGCAGTTCTTC. Residues: CASRIGGLAGSYNEQFF.

The J gene is TRBJ1-4, the V gene TRBV27; D unresolved. The V end lost 2 bases, the J end lost 0 bases, and 7 bases lay between the germline ends. Per the germline V gene, CDR1 is MNHEY and CDR2 is SMNVEV (reference sequence). The CDR3 consists of 15 residues. The CDR3 nucleotides read TGTGCCAGCAGTTTACACAGTGCAACTAATGAAAAACTGTTTTTT. Amino acid sequence: CASSLHSATNEKLFF.